The TCR beta chain described here comes from a study of blood T cell repertoires in COVID-19. Study summary: Researchers got acute and convalescent COVID-19 samples from the United States, Italy and Spain. Sample material is recorded as cDNA or gDNA derived from T cells, B-cell-depleted T cells, or PBMCs.

Original methodology: The authors estimated nucleated cell counts from reference gene primer amplification. The data were produced by immunoSEQ multiplex PCR, yet TCRdb's version contains in-frame clones alone and is incomplete. D and trimming come from the DNA, and the V and J calls and clone size come from that table. Of about 36,000 clones listed, 70% to 90% are singletons. V was shortened by 0 bases and J by 2 bases, with 22 bases between the two germline ends. Germline loops: CDR1 LGHNA, CDR2 YSLEER. The CDR3 is made up of 19 amino acids. Sequencing was carried out using peripheral blood. The J gene is TRBJ2-5, the V gene TRBV4-3; D perhaps matches TRBD2 (5 bases). This TCR came from a human donor in a cohort sampled during active COVID-19. The chain's CDR3 is CASSQDLSATGLRQETQYF. The CDR3 DNA reads as TGCGCCAGCAGCCAAGATCTTTCGGCGACGGGGTTAAGGCAAGAGACCCAGTACTTC.